Presented here are 6 T cell receptor beta chains from one specimen sequenced in a study of T cell repertoires in aging, cancer and after chemotherapy. TCR beta rearrangements were amplified from peripheral blood genomic DNA. A mixed TRB-A/B primer pool amplified rearranged TRB by multiplex touch-down PCR. Each CDR3 protein gets one entry after TCRdb re-called the multiplex PCR reads with MiXCR. The table lists under 6,000 distinct CDR3 sequences, 21% of them singletons. Sequenced material: blood. The receptors were sampled from a human donor with a blood cancer.

This clonotype qualifies as medium-sized. The chain has TRBV19 and TRBJ1-6; the D is unclear. Germline CDR1 LNHDA, CDR2 SQIVND (reference sequence). Trimming cost V 4 bases and J 8 bases, with 12 bases left between them. The CDR3 consists of 14 residues. This chain's CDR3 is CASSTNGWDSPLHF. For the CDR3, the DNA is TGTGCCAGTAGTACTAACGGTTGGGATTCACCCCTCCACTTT.

V usage is TRBV28 and J usage is TRBJ2-3; 9 bases are shared with TRBD1. Germline V gene sequence: CDR1 MDHEN, CDR2 SYDVKM. This CDR3 comprises 14 residues. V was pared by 8 bases and J by 4 bases, with 7 bases of the junction left unmatched. The CDR3 DNA reads as TGTGCCAGCCGCCGGAGACAGGGGGCAGATACGCAGTATTTT. Encoded protein: CASRRRQGADTQYF.

By share of the sample, this clonotype is medium-sized. The chain combines TRBV6-1 with TRBJ2-3; 10 positions match TRBD1. V shed 8 bases, J shed 6 bases, and the junction held 8 bases outside the gene matches. The CDR3 runs 14 residues. CDR1 is MNHNS and CDR2 is SASEGT in the germline V gene. DNA of the CDR3: TGTGCCAGCGGGGGGACAGGGGCCAGGGATACGCAGTATTTT. Encoded protein: CASGGTGARDTQYF.

This clonotype showed up just a few times. This chain connects TRBV5-1 to TRBJ2-3; 9 bases line up with TRBD2. The germline V gene has CDR1 SGHRS and CDR2 YFSETQ. CDR3 length: 15 amino acids. V lost 1 base, J lost 3 bases, and 3 bases stayed unmatched. In DNA, the CDR3 is TGCGCCAGCAGCTTGCCTCTAGCGGGAACAGATACGCAGTATTTT. Its translation: CASSLPLAGTDTQYF. Together with reference TRBV5-1 and TRBJ2-3, the CDR3 gives the full variable domain: KAGVTQTPRYLIKTRGQQVTLSCSPISGHRSVSWYQQTPGQGLQFLFEYFSETQRNKGNFPGRFSGRQFSNSRSEMNVSTLELGDSALYLCASSLPLAGTDTQYFGPGTRLTVL.

The chain carries TRBV15 and TRBJ2-1; 9 bases align to TRBD2. The V gene end was trimmed by 6 bases and the J gene end by 4 bases; junction bases not matched to a gene: 7. Per germline, CDR1 LNHNV and CDR2 YYDKDF (reference sequence). The CDR3 runs to 15 residues. CDR3 amino acids: CATRHGGGAYNEQFF. The CDR3 DNA is TGTGCCACCAGACACGGCGGGGGGGCGTACAATGAGCAGTTCTTC.

This clonotype is medium-sized within its sample. V gene TRBV6-2 or TRBV6-3 combines with J gene TRBJ2-1, with 9 bases identical to TRBD2. V lost 7 bases and J lost 6; bases outside the gene matches: 10. The CDR3 has 15 residues. Germline V gene sequence: CDR1 MNHEY, CDR2 SVGEGT. DNA for the CDR3: TGTGCCAGCACCAACGCGGGGGGGGCCTTCAATGAGCAGTTCTTC. It is translated as CASTNAGGAFNEQFF.